This T cell receptor beta chain was sequenced during a study of T-cell memory formation after mild COVID-19. Study at large: The study found TCR clusters largely donor specific.

Via MiXCR, TCRdb re-called the 5' RACE reads, giving one row per CDR3 protein. This sample has hundreds of thousands of distinct CDR3 sequences; roughly 22% occur once, and the top ten carry under 15%. This clonotype occurred a few times. Trimming shortened V by 6 bases and J by 6 bases, and 13 bases separated the two germline ends. CDR3 length equals 13 residues. Germline V gene data show CDR1 as SGHVS and CDR2 as FNYEAQ. This chain joins TRBV7-6 and TRBJ2-3; D ambiguous. This sequence originates from an adult woman who had mild COVID-19 (a few samples of this study predate the infection). Cell type and time point are not known. Input material: PBMCs or a T cell subset sorted from them (not recorded which). In DNA form, the CDR3 reads TGTGCCAGCAGGGGCCTTTCTGGGGATACGCAGTATTTT. This translates into CASRGLSGDTQYF.